The clone carrying this T cell receptor (beta chain) was picked up many times. What it binds is not known. These data are taken from a study of T cells in Graves' hyperthyroidism and ophthalmopathy. TCR beta CDR3 regions were amplified from RNA. Initially, a first-round RT-PCR of the TCR CDR3 employed the HTBI primer set. Using its own MiXCR run on the multiplex PCR reads, TCRdb lists one record per CDR3 protein. The sample lists 380,000 or so distinct CDR3 sequences; roughly 13% were seen once. V shed 4 bases and J shed 0 bases, with 13 bases lying between them. This CDR3 is 15 amino acids long. Diagnosing involved the use of clinical symptoms, serum thyroxine and TRAb, thyroid ultrasound and orbital computed tomography. Findings and limits, study-wide: Model-based prediction identified ophthalmopathy a median about 6.8 months prior to its onset.

The J gene is TRBJ2-7, the V gene TRBV12-3 or TRBV12-4; D is possibly TRBD2 (6 bases). Sample: blood. This clonotype originated in a man aged 25 to 40 with Graves' hyperthyroidism that later progressed to Graves' ophthalmopathy. Here the CDR3 reads CASSSGTAVSYEQYF. DNA for the CDR3: TGTGCCAGCAGTTCCGGGACTGCTGTCTCCTACGAGCAGTACTTC.